The 24 T cell receptor beta chains given below trace back to one sample, sequenced in a study of beta chain features in type 1 diabetes. What was sequenced were expressed TCRB transcripts, since all of the isolated RNA had been reverse transcribed. The protocol was immunoSEQ multiplex PCR, while the TCRdb copy is restricted to in-frame clones and leaves out a portion. This sample carries about 450,000 clones, over 10% of them seen once, and the ten largest clones take around 0.05%. The sample taken for sequencing was naive CD4+ T cells from blood. These receptors came from a woman aged 18-29 years in good health.

This clone was detected only a few times. The chain recombines TRBV5-4 with TRBJ2-3, with TRBD2 as a possible D gene (6 bases). Germline assignment: CDR1 SGHNT and CDR2 YYREEE (reference sequence). The V end lost 4 bases, the J end lost 3 bases, and 15 bases lay between the germline ends. The CDR3 is 15 amino acids. The CDR3 spells CASSLQSGTTDTQYF. The DNA of the CDR3 is TGTGCCAGCAGCCTACAGTCGGGGACTACAGATACGCAGTATTTT. Variable domain in full (rest from reference TRBV5-4 and TRBJ2-3): ETGVTQSPTHLIKTRGQQVTLRCSSQSGHNTVSWYQQALGQGPQFIFQYYREEENGRGNFPPRFSGLQFPNYSSELNVNALELDDSALYLCASSLQSGTTDTQYFGPGTRLTVL.

There are a few counts of this clone. The chain recombines TRBV4-1 with TRBJ1-6; possibly TRBD1 for D (6 bases). V was pared by 4 bases and J by 1 base, with 11 bases between. Germline V CDR1 and CDR2: MGHRA, YSYEKL. The CDR3 loop spans 16 amino acids. The CDR3 sequence is CASSRQQGSYNSPLHF. DNA of the CDR3: TGCGCCAGCAGCCGCCAACAGGGATCCTATAATTCACCCCTCCACTTT.

This clone turned up a few times. The genes are TRBV7-2 and TRBJ2-3; 7 bases agree with TRBD1. The CDR3 is 16 amino acids. Germline V gives CDR1 SGHTA, CDR2 FQGNSA. J was trimmed by 0 bases and V by 3 bases; bases with no gene match: 6. The CDR3 region has the DNA TGTGCCAGCAGCTTCCCTGGACAGGATAGCACAGATACGCAGTATTTT. This translates into CASSFPGQDSTDTQYF.

This chain links TRBV7-3 with TRBJ1-2; TRBD1 matches 7 bases. After removal of 4 bases from V and 0 bases from J, the junction contained 5 bases not matched to a gene. The CDR3 has 15 residues. The V gene's germline CDR1 is SGHTA and CDR2 FQGTGA. The CDR3 DNA reads as TGTGCCAGCAGCTCCCCGACAGGGACTAACTATGGCTACACCTTC. It translates to CASSSPTGTNYGYTF.

The chain employs TRBV15 and TRBJ2-2; 9 nucleotides match TRBD2. Germline V gene sequence: CDR1 LNHNV, CDR2 YYDKDF (reference sequence). The trim removed 3 bases at V and 0 bases at J, leaving 2 bases unmatched. CDR3 size: 16 residues. The CDR3, as DNA: TGTGCCACCAGCAGGAGCGGGGGGTCGAACACCGGGGAGCTGTTTTTT. As protein: CATSRSGGSNTGELFF.

This clone was observed a handful of times. CDR3 coding DNA: TGCAGCGTTGAAGGGTCACAGGGTAACACCGGGGAGCTGTTTTTT. It codes for CSVEGSQGNTGELFF. This chain links TRBV29-1 with TRBJ2-2; tentatively, D is TRBD1 (6 bases). Trimming took 1 base from V and 2 from J, leaving 11 bases between them. CDR3 length equals 15 residues. In germline, CDR1 is SQVTM, CDR2 ANQGSEA.

The CDR3: CASSQGTPSSYNEQFF. The CDR3, as DNA: TGTGCCAGCAGCCAAGGGACTCCAAGCTCCTACAATGAGCAGTTCTTC. This chain uses TRBV4-2 with TRBJ2-1; TRBD2 is a possible D gene (5 bases). Germline CDR1 reads LGHNA; CDR2 reads YNFKEQ. Deletions cut 1 base from V and 0 bases from J, with 10 bases between. This CDR3 has 16 residues.

The chain uses TRBV30 and TRBJ1-2; D gene ambiguous. The CDR3 sequence is 14 residues long. Trimming removed 0 bases from V and 3 bases from J, with 11 bases in between. CDR1 and CDR2 from the germline V gene are GTSNPN and SVGIG (reference sequence). The CDR3 DNA reads TGTGCCTGGAGTGTACTAGGCAGATACTATGGCTACACCTTC. This gives the protein CAWSVLGRYYGYTF.

This clone was picked up a small number of times. The chain is built from TRBV2 and TRBJ1-6, with 9 bases matching TRBD1. The V gene end was trimmed by 8 bases and the J gene end by 9 bases; junction bases not matched to a gene: 17. Per germline, CDR1 SNHLY and CDR2 FYNNEI. This CDR3 has 17 residues. CDR3 residues: CASGRTGAMSGVSPLHF. The CDR3 DNA follows: TGTGCCAGCGGAAGGACAGGGGCAATGTCTGGAGTTTCACCCCTCCACTTT.

A few counts support this clone. This chain uses TRBV19 with TRBJ2-1; D is undetermined. CDR3 length equals 11 residues. V was cut by 1 base and J by 9 bases, with 4 bases left in between. Germline V gene sequence: CDR1 LNHDA, CDR2 SQIVND (reference sequence). CDR3 sequence (DNA): TGTGCCAGTAGTATAGCCGGTGAGCAGTTCTTC. It yields the protein CASSIAGEQFF.

This sequence joins TRBV6-6 and TRBJ1-3; D remains ambiguous. V was clipped by 4 bases and J by 2 bases, with 6 bases between them. From germline, CDR1 is MNHNY and CDR2 SVGAGI (reference sequence). The CDR3 contains 13 residues. The CDR3 region is CASSWETGNTIYF. The CDR3 DNA reads as TGTGCCAGCAGTTGGGAAACTGGAAACACCATATATTTT.

In this sample, this clone turned up a few times. The chain joins TRBV9 to TRBJ2-1; 11 positions agree with TRBD1. V shed 4 bases, J shed 6 bases, and the junction held 6 bases outside the gene matches. This CDR3 spans 15 amino acids. Germline-derived CDR1 and CDR2 are SGDLS and YYNGEE. The CDR3 is CASSKSGTGGNEQFF. CDR3 DNA sequence: TGTGCCAGCAGCAAATCCGGGACAGGGGGCAATGAGCAGTTCTTC.

This clone came up a few times. This chain links TRBV5-4 with TRBJ1-1, with 8 bases that match TRBD1. Germline CDR1 is SGHNT and CDR2 is YYREEE (reference sequence). V shed 4 bases, J shed 10 bases, and the junction held 9 bases outside the gene matches. CDR3 length equals 13 residues. The CDR3 nucleotides read TGTGCCAGCAGCAGAGACAGGGGCCGGGGAGCTTTCTTT. Translating it yields CASSRDRGRGAFF. The variable domain in full, with the rest retrieved from reference TRBV5-4 and TRBJ1-1, is ETGVTQSPTHLIKTRGQQVTLRCSSQSGHNTVSWYQQALGQGPQFIFQYYREEENGRGNFPPRFSGLQFPNYSSELNVNALELDDSALYLCASSRDRGRGAFFGQGTRLTVV.

J is TRBJ2-7 and V is TRBV7-8; TRBD1 agrees at 7 bases. Germline-derived CDR1 and CDR2 are SGHVS and FQNEAQ. This CDR3 comprises 15 residues. V gave up 5 bases and J gave up 0 bases; unmatched junction bases: 7. The CDR3 is CASSPDRAGSYEQYV. The CDR3 DNA is TGTGCCAGCAGCCCCGACAGGGCGGGCTCCTACGAGCAGTACGTC.

There are a few counts of this clone. The rearrangement joins TRBV10-3 to TRBJ2-7; D remains ambiguous. From germline, CDR1 is ENHRY and CDR2 SYGVKD. V lost 2 bases to trimming and J lost 3 bases, with 11 bases between them. The CDR3 runs 14 residues. CDR3 in amino acids: CAISEIGRSYEQYV. In DNA form, the CDR3 reads TGTGCCATCAGTGAGATTGGCCGGAGCTACGAGCAGTACGTC.

The rearrangement links TRBV4-2 to TRBJ1-4, with unresolved D. This CDR3 region has 14 residues. V gave up 1 base and J gave up 4 bases, with 7 bases separating them. Germline CDR1 and CDR2: LGHNA and YNFKEQ. The chain's CDR3 is CASSQAGNNEKLFF. The DNA of the CDR3 is TGTGCCAGCAGCCAAGCAGGAAATAATGAAAAACTGTTTTTT.

The table lists this clone with a few counts. This sequence joins TRBV18 and TRBJ2-3; TRBD2 is a possible D gene (5 bases). Germline V gene data show CDR1 as KGHSH and CDR2 as LQKENI. V lost 6 bases, J lost 6 bases, and 16 bases lay in between. The CDR3 runs to 14 residues. DNA of the CDR3: TGTGCCAGCTCCCCTAAGGCGGGTCTGGATACGCAGTATTTT. Residues: CASSPKAGLDTQYF.

This chain joins TRBV9 and TRBJ1-2; D is uncertain. CDR3 length: 10 residues. Germline V CDR1 and CDR2: SGDLS, YYNGEE. V was pared by 3 bases and J by 8 bases, with 5 bases between. In DNA form, the CDR3 reads TGTGCCAGCAGCGGTAGGGGCTACACCTTC. Translated: CASSGRGYTF.

This clone showed up just a few times. In the same sample, other DNA sequences code for this CDR3. The rearrangement links TRBV9 to TRBJ2-1; D remains unclear. CDR1 SGDLS and CDR2 YYNGEE come from the germline V gene. Trimming shortened V by 0 bases and J by 1 base, and 5 bases separated the two germline ends. The length of the CDR3 is 14 residues. The CDR3 DNA reads as TGTGCCAGCAGCGTAGCCCCGTCCTACAATGAGCAGTTCTTC. Its protein product is CASSVAPSYNEQFF.

This clone turned up a few times. The chain recombines TRBV5-1 with TRBJ2-6; TRBD1 aligns across 9 bases. V shed 1 base and J 2 bases; nucleotides not matched to a gene: 7. The CDR3 has 18 residues. Looked up from germline, CDR1 is SGHRS and CDR2 is YFSETQ. The CDR3 is CASSLRGQGATGANVLTF. CDR3 sequence (DNA): TGCGCCAGCAGCTTGAGGGGACAGGGAGCGACTGGGGCCAACGTCCTGACTTTC.

The chain combines TRBV5-1 with TRBJ2-2, with D unclear. Germline V gene sequence: CDR1 SGHRS, CDR2 YFSETQ. This CDR3 comprises 13 residues. The V gene lost 5 bases and the J gene lost 3 bases, with 8 bases spanning the gap. CDR3 coding DNA: TGCGCCAGCAGATCCCCGTACACCGGGGAGCTGTTTTTT. Translated: CASRSPYTGELFF.

This clone was observed a handful of times. The chain links TRBV6-1 to TRBJ2-1; 9 nucleotides match TRBD2. Germline V gene sequence: CDR1 MNHNS, CDR2 SASEGT. Trimming at V came to 2 bases and at J to 9 bases, leaving 8 bases not matched to a gene. This CDR3 comprises 15 residues. The CDR3 spells CASSEQGLAGVEQFF. The CDR3 DNA sequence: TGTGCCAGCAGTGAACAGGGGTTAGCGGGAGTTGAGCAGTTCTTC.

A few counts support this clone. The V gene is TRBV18, the J gene TRBJ1-6; TRBD1 agrees at 10 bases. This CDR3 region has 13 residues. The junction had 0 bases not matched to a gene; V was cut back by 5 bases and J by 8 bases. Germline CDR1 is KGHSH and CDR2 is LQKENI. CDR3 sequence reads: CASSGTGDSPLHF. CDR3 coding DNA: TGTGCCAGCTCAGGGACAGGGGATTCACCCCTCCACTTT.

A few counts support this clone. V and J are TRBV13 and TRBJ1-2, with 8 positions matching TRBD1. The CDR3 is 13 residues long. Germline V lookup: CDR1 PRHDT, CDR2 FYEKMQ (reference sequence). V dropped 2 bases and J dropped 6; count of bases not matched to a gene: 2. The CDR3 here is CASSLRQGHGYTF. The CDR3, as DNA: TGTGCCAGCAGCTTAAGACAGGGGCATGGCTACACCTTC.